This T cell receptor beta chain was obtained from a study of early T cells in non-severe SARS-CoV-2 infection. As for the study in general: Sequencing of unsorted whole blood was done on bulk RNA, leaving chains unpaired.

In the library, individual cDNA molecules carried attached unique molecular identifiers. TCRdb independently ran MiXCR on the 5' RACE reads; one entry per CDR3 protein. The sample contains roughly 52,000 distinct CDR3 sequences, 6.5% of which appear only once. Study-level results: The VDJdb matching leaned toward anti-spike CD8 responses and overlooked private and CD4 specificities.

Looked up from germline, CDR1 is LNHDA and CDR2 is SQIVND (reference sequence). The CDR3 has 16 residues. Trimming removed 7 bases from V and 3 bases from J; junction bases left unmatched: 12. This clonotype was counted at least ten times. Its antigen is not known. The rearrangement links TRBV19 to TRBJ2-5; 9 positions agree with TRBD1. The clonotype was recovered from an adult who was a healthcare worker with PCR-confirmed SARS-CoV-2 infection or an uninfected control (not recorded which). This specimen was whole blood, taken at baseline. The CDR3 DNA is TGTGCCAGTACTTCCATCCGGGACAGGGATAAAGAGACCCAGTACTTC. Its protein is CASTSIRDRDKETQYF.